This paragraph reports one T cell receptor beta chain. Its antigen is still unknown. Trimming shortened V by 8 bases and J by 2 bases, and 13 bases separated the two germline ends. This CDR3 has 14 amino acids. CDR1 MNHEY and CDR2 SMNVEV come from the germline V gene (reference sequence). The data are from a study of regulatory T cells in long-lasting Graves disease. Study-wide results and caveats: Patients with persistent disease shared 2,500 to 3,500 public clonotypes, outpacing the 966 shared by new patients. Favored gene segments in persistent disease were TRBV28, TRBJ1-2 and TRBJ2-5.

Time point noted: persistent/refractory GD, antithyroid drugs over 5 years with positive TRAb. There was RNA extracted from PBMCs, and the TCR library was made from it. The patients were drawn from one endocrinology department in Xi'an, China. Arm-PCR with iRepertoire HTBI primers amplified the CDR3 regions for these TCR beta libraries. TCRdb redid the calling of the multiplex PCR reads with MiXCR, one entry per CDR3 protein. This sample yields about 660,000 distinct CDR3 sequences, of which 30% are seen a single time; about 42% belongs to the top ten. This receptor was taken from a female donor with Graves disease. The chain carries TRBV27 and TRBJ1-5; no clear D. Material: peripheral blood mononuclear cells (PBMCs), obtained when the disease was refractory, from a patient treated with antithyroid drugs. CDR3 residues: CASAETGGNQPQHF. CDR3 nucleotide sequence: TGTGCCAGCGCTGAGACGGGAGGCAATCAGCCCCAGCATTTT.